The sequence of this TCR beta chain was determined in a study of blood T cell repertoires in COVID-19 (TCRdb year 2020). Some background on the complete study: The collaborator samples originated in the United States, Italy and Spain and spanned the acute and convalescent phases of COVID-19. The prospective study material was composed of cDNA or gDNA derived from T cells, B-cell-depleted T cells, or PBMCs. Deeply sampled blood TCRbeta repertoires from subjects exposed to, actively infected with, or recovered from COVID-19 were included in the dataset. The repertoires were made available in a free public database intended to serve as a resource for research on the immune response to SARS-CoV-2. Samples came from the ongoing ImmuneRACE study (first 160 participants) plus 1,254 subjects from 6 global collaborators. The sample metadata nearly always contained a de-identified subject ID, COVID-19 status, age in years and sex. HLA class I and class II types, where available, came from metadata supplied by the sample provider rather than from assay-based typing.

From its cysteine to its phenylalanine, the CDR3 spans 14 amino acids. The read is trimmed to its CDR3 DNA, 42 bases read in frame from base 1. V gives up 1 base and J gives up 2 bases, and the segment between their germline ends measures 8 bases. CDR1 and CDR2, looked up from the germline V gene (reference sequence), are LGHDT and YNNKEL. TCRbeta CDR3 regions were amplified from genomic DNA by means of the immunoSEQ Assay, a bias-controlled multiplex PCR. Per the source publication's procedure: Nucleated cell counts per sample were estimated from amplification of reference gene primers within the assay. To quantify the absolute abundance of each unique TCRbeta CDR3 rearrangement, sequence reads were collapsed and filtered. For each sample, productive Simpson clonality was calculated as the square root of Simpson's diversity index across productive rearrangements. TCRdb holds this immuneACCESS table with in-frame rearrangements only. Some clones are missing; in checked studies, unresolved V genes explain under half, and the rest has no known cause. Clone size and V and J calls were adopted from that table, with D and trimming inferred from the DNA. Here the sample has tens of thousands of clones; approximately 83% occur a single time. The ten top clones hold 35% to 50% of the sample.

As regards this clone: Its antigen target is currently unknown. No base-level quality is on record; no much larger clone is a single base apart. Additional DNA sequences in this sample encode the identical CDR3.

The collaborating institutions used their own protocols to collect whole blood in K2EDTA tubes. Collaborator samples were shipped for TCRbeta analysis as frozen whole blood, isolated PBMCs, or DNA extracted from either sample type. Points the paper makes about the study in general: Clinical and demographic metadata were provided uncurated, with the amount varying by source and participant.

Recombination connected TRBV3-1 (or the pseudogene TRBV3-2) to TRBJ1-2; TRBD1 is a weak D gene call, 5 bases matching. The receptor was isolated from a man aged 80 or over with acute or convalescent COVID-19. Sequencing used peripheral blood. The CDR3 protein: CASSQGQGNYGYTF. The DNA sequence follows: TGTGCCAGCAGCCAAGGTCAGGGAAACTATGGCTACACCTTC.